This TCR beta chain was sequenced in a study of OX40 agonist ivuxolimab in advanced cancers. Looking at the study overall: Intravenous ivuxolimab was administered to patients every 2 weeks at 0.01 to 10 mg/kg. Partial responses occurred in three patients (one hepatocellular carcinoma, two cutaneous melanoma).

Measured with immunoSEQ multiplex PCR; TCRdb has only the in-frame clones, and not every one. In the table there are about 73,000 clones, just under 90% of which are singletons. The CDR3 is 14 amino acids. CDR1 SGHAT and CDR2 FQNNGV come from the germline V gene. The germline V and J ends were trimmed by 11 bases and 4 bases, with 19 bases remaining between them. Study conclusions and caveats: Among expanded peripheral T cells, antigen specificity went undetermined.

A note on this clone: Its specificity is unknown.

Sequenced material: CD4+ or CD8+ T cells sorted from blood, taken in a trial of the OX40 agonist ivuxolimab. V gene TRBV11-2 combines with J gene TRBJ2-3; D perhaps matches TRBD2 (6 bases). The sequence was obtained from an adult with an advanced solid tumor such as melanoma, head and neck, liver or kidney cancer. The CDR3 spells CAGSGGARADTQYF. CDR3 nucleotide sequence: TGTGCCGGTTCCGGCGGGGCCAGGGCAGATACGCAGTATTTT. Together with reference TRBV11-2 and TRBJ2-3, the CDR3 gives the full variable domain: EAGVAQSPRYKIIEKRQSVAFWCNPISGHATLYWYQQILGQGPKLLIQFQNNGVVDDSQLPKDRFSAERLKGVDSTLKIQPAKLEDSAVYLCAGSGGARADTQYFGPGTRLTVL.